These T cell receptor beta chains were read from a single sample in a study of OX40 agonist ivuxolimab in advanced cancers. Assay used: immunoSEQ multiplex PCR; TCRdb lists only in-frame clones, some missing. The sample has approximately 80,000 clones, around 92% seen once. The starting material was CD4+ or CD8+ T cells sorted from blood, obtained in a trial of the OX40 agonist ivuxolimab. These receptors all stem from an adult with an advanced solid tumor such as melanoma, head and neck, liver or kidney cancer. Both conserved end residues are part of each CDR3. D genes are given only for firm matches. Some rows mark clone size as missing; the rest say once, few, many or name a class of expanded clone.

>13|TRBJ1-1|TRBV19|.|.
CASSVSGSTEAFF
TGTGCCAGTAGTGTGAGCGGGAGCACTGAAGCTTTCTTT
>15|TRBJ2-7|TRBV5-1|.|TRBD2
CASSVGGDPSYEQYF
TGCGCCAGCAGCGTGGGAGGGGACCCCTCCTACGAGCAGTACTTC
>16|TRBJ2-1|TRBV7-3|.|.
CASSPNGLGSGNEQFF
TGTGCCAGCAGCCCCAACGGATTGGGATCCGGCAATGAGCAGTTCTTC
>17|TRBJ2-1|TRBV4-1|.|TRBD2
CASSPRESAGGRDEQFF
TGCGCCAGCAGCCCCCGAGAAAGCGCGGGAGGGAGAGATGAGCAGTTCTTC
>15|TRBJ2-3|TRBV9|.|.
CASSVGHVRTDTQYF
TGTGCCAGCAGCGTAGGACACGTTCGCACAGATACGCAGTATTTT
>13|TRBJ1-4|TRBV5-4|.|.
CASSVATNEKLFF
TGTGCCAGCAGCGTTGCAACTAATGAAAAACTGTTTTTT
>12|TRBJ1-4|TRBV7-9|.|.
CASSRGSTELFF
TGTGCCAGCAGCCGGGGATCTACGGAACTGTTTTTT
>14|TRBJ2-1|TRBV6-1|.|.
CASSGGGFYNEQFF
TGTGCCAGCAGTGGCGGGGGCTTCTACAATGAGCAGTTCTTC
>14|TRBJ1-5|TRBV28|.|.
CASRLGGPNQPQHF
TGTGCCAGCAGACTCGGGGGGCCCAATCAGCCCCAGCATTTT
>13|TRBJ2-5|TRBV6-1|.|.
CASSWAGEETQYF
TGTGCCAGCAGTTGGGCAGGGGAAGAGACCCAGTACTTC
>15|TRBJ2-2|TRBV7-2|.|.
CASSYSSANTGELFF
TGTGCCAGCAGCTACAGCAGCGCGAACACCGGGGAGCTGTTTTTT
>12|TRBJ2-2|TRBV10-1|.|.
CASSGRAGELFF
TGCGCCAGCAGTGGTAGGGCCGGGGAGCTGTTTTTT
>14|TRBJ1-5|TRBV11-2|few|.
CASSLDSVYQPQHF
TGTGCCAGCAGCTTAGATTCAGTCTATCAGCCCCAGCATTTT
>14|TRBJ2-7|TRBV5-3|.|TRBD2
CARSSPGTSNEQYF
TGTGCCAGAAGCTCACCCGGGACTAGCAACGAGCAGTACTTC
>16|TRBJ2-3|TRBV6-5|.|TRBD1
CASSFQTGRPTDTQYF
TGTGCCAGCAGTTTTCAGACAGGGCGGCCCACAGATACGCAGTATTTT
>16|TRBJ2-3|TRBV4-2|.|TRBD2
CASSQEIAGLTDTQYF
TGTGCCAGCAGCCAAGAGATAGCGGGGCTCACAGATACGCAGTATTTT
>18|TRBJ2-4|TRBV28|once|.
CASSTLTGEGVAKNIQYF
TGTGCCAGCAGTACTTTGACAGGGGAGGGGGTAGCCAAAAACATTCAGTACTTC
>14|TRBJ2-7|TRBV27|.|TRBD1
CASSLGQGTYEQYF
TGTGCCAGCAGCCTCGGACAGGGCACCTACGAGCAGTACTTC
>18|TRBJ2-7|TRBV28|.|.
CASSPPPTGPRGHYEQYF
TGTGCCAGCAGTCCGCCTCCGACCGGGCCCAGGGGCCACTACGAGCAGTACTTC
>13|TRBJ1-1|TRBV25-1|.|TRBD1
CASGGTGSRGAFF
TGTGCCAGCGGGGGGACAGGTAGTAGGGGAGCTTTCTTT
>12|TRBJ1-2|TRBV28|.|.
CASSLFPIGYTF
TGTGCCAGCAGTTTATTCCCCATCGGCTACACCTTC
>14|TRBJ1-1|TRBV19|.|.
CASSSAGHGQRAFF
TGTGCCAGTAGTTCCGCGGGACACGGACAGAGGGCTTTCTTT
>15|TRBJ2-3|TRBV11-2|.|.
CASSLDGSFTDTQYF
TGTGCCAGCAGCTTAGACGGCAGTTTCACAGATACGCAGTATTTT
>16|TRBJ1-1|TRBV18|.|.
CASSPTVRGMNTEAFF
TGTGCCAGCTCACCAACTGTCAGGGGCATGAACACTGAAGCTTTCTTT